Included here is one TCR beta chain sequence, with context. CDR3 length: 15 residues. The germline gives CDR1 MDHEN, CDR2 SYDVKM. V lost 3 bases, J lost 4 bases, and 15 bases lay in between. In TCRdb, the reads were re-called with MiXCR into one record per CDR3 protein. Of roughly 640,000 distinct CDR3 sequences listed, roughly 24% are singletons. The entry originates in a study of T cell repertoires in cytomegalovirus infection. The source of this sequence is a human donor in good health (CMV status not recorded). Some clones in this sample may be carry-over from other donors' samples. Sequencing was carried out using CD8+ T cells from PBMCs. This chain links TRBV28 with TRBJ1-2; no clear D gene. The CDR3 sequence is CASSLVISHGYGYTF. The DNA of the CDR3 is TGTGCCAGCAGTTTGGTGATTTCCCACGGCTATGGCTACACCTTC.